A selection of T cell receptor beta chains follows, all from one sample in a study of technical replicates of blood from several donors. The method was immunoSEQ multiplex PCR; TCRdb's version includes in-frame clones alone and lacks a portion of them. Altogether tens of thousands of clones are present, about 92% being singletons, with the ten largest covering about 0.43%. Sequenced: T cells isolated from PBMCs. These receptors all stem from a human donor in good health. Each CDR3 is given with its conserved first and last residue. A D gene is named only where the DNA matches it firmly. Rows may omit the clone size; those that give it use once, few, many or a size class.

NA	16	NA	TRBJ1-3	TRBV4-2	TGTGCCAGCAGCCTAAGTCGGGAAATCTCTGGAAACACCATATATTTT	CASSLSREISGNTIYF
NA	17	TRBD2	TRBJ2-7	TRBV11-2	TGTGCCAGCAGCTTAGATCTAAGTAGCGGGAGACTCAACGAGCAGTACTTC	CASSLDLSSGRLNEQYF
NA	15	NA	TRBJ1-3	TRBV19	TGTGCCAGTAGTATTGGGGCCCTCTCTGGAAACACCATATATTTT	CASSIGALSGNTIYF
NA	15	TRBD2	TRBJ2-1	TRBV6-1	TGTGCCAGCCGGACTAGCGGGAGGTCCCACAATGAGCAGTTCTTC	CASRTSGRSHNEQFF
NA	15	NA	TRBJ1-1	TRBV28	TGTGCCAGCAGTTTATATAGAAGTAGGAACACTGAAGCTTTCTTT	CASSLYRSRNTEAFF
NA	9	NA	TRBJ2-7	TRBV2	TGTGCCAGCAGCGGACAGCCCATCTTC	CASSGQPIF
NA	11	NA	TRBJ2-3	TRBV20-1	TGCAGTTCCTTGGTAGCAGATACGCAGTATTTT	CSSLVADTQYF
NA	15	NA	TRBJ2-5	TRBV10-3	TGTGCCATCAGTGAGGGGGGAGGAGGGGAAGAGACCCAGTACTTC	CAISEGGGGEETQYF
NA	18	TRBD2	TRBJ2-1	TRBV6-1	TGTGCCAGCAGTGATTTAAACCCGGTAGCGGGACTCGGGAATGAGCAGTTCTTC	CASSDLNPVAGLGNEQFF
NA	13	NA	TRBJ2-1	TRBV6-5	TGTGCCAGCAGTTTCACAGGGTTCGATGAGCAGTTCTTC	CASSFTGFDEQFF
NA	11	TRBD1	TRBJ1-2	TRBV20-1	TGCAGTGCTGGGACAGGGCAAGGCTACACCTTC	CSAGTGQGYTF
NA	18	NA	TRBJ1-4	TRBV18	TGTGCCAGCTCACCACAGCCGGCAGGGAGGAGGACTAATGAAAAACTGTTTTTT	CASSPQPAGRRTNEKLFF
NA	17	TRBD2	TRBJ2-3	TRBV29-1	TGCAGCGTTGAACCCTGGGCTAGCGGGAGTTATGCAGATACGCAGTATTTT	CSVEPWASGSYADTQYF
NA	16	TRBD2	TRBJ2-1	TRBV4-1	TGCGCCAGCAGCCAAGAAAAAACTAGCGGGATGGATGAGCAGTTCTTC	CASSQEKTSGMDEQFF
NA	17	NA	TRBJ1-1	TRBV11-3	TGTGCCAGCAGCTTAGATCTGACAATTGGGTTAAACACTGAAGCTTTCTTT	CASSLDLTIGLNTEAFF
NA	14	NA	TRBJ1-4	TRBV10-3	TGTGCCATCAGTAGGGGTTTATCAAACGAAAAACTGTTTTTT	CAISRGLSNEKLFF
NA	16	TRBD2	TRBJ2-2	TRBV5-6	TGTGCCAGCACTATAGCGGGCGGGAGCGAGACCGGGGAGCTGTTTTTT	CASTIAGGSETGELFF
NA	13	TRBD1	TRBJ1-2	TRBV30	TGTGCCTGGAGTGTTTACAGGGGGGGTGGCTACACCTTC	CAWSVYRGGGYTF
few	14	TRBD1	TRBJ1-5	TRBV2	TGTGCCAGCAGCTCCGGGACAGGTCGTTCTCCCCAGCATTTT	CASSSGTGRSPQHF
NA	12	NA	TRBJ2-7	TRBV27	TGTGCCAGCAGTTTCGGGAGCCACGAGCAGTACTTC	CASSFGSHEQYF
NA	14	NA	TRBJ2-3	TRBV7-3	TGTGCCAGCAGCTCAGGCCTCAGCACAGATACGCAGTATTTT	CASSSGLSTDTQYF
NA	13	NA	TRBJ2-7	TRBV5-1	TGCGCCAGCAATTTGGTGGGAGCGGACGAGCAGTACTTC	CASNLVGADEQYF
NA	14	TRBD1	TRBJ2-7	TRBV7-6	TGTGCCAGCAGCTTAGCTAGACAGGGCTACGAGCAGTACTTC	CASSLARQGYEQYF
NA	16	TRBD2	TRBJ2-1	TRBV19	TGTGCCAGTAGTATACCCCGACTAGCCCTCTACAATGAGCAGTTCTTC	CASSIPRLALYNEQFF